This T cell receptor (beta chain) came from a study of blood T cell repertoires in COVID-19. For the study at large: Sites in the United States, Italy and Spain provided acute and convalescent COVID-19 samples.

Clones were sequenced by immunoSEQ multiplex PCR, and TCRdb holds only the in-frame ones, with some missing. This sample has about 170,000 clones; under 95% occur once, and the top ten carry around 5%. Germline-derived CDR1 and CDR2 are GTSNPN and SVGIG (reference sequence). Trimming took 2 bases from V and 5 from J; bases not matched to a gene: 2. This CDR3 is 14 amino acids long. Note on this clone: Distinct nucleotide sequences in the sample also encode this CDR3.

Sample: peripheral blood. The chain couples TRBV30 to TRBJ1-6; TRBD1 matches 8 bases. The receptor was derived from a man younger than 35 with COVID-19, enrolled during active disease. Here the CDR3 DNA reads TGTGCCTGGAGTTCGGGACAGGATAATTCACCCCTCCACTTT. It is translated as CAWSSGQDNSPLHF.